This entry is about one T cell receptor beta chain. Its antigen remains unidentified. Here immunoSEQ multiplex PCR was the method, and the copy in TCRdb shows in-frame clones only, minus some. The sample holds 350,000 or so clones, roughly 90% seen once. The sample originates from a study of cytomegalovirus exposure and HLA in healthy donors. Study outcomes and limitations: First-cohort TCR clusters tended to co-occur in the 90 to 150 validation repertoires, a later analysis found. In vitro work confirmed that a few CMV-associated chains recognize CMV antigens.

This CDR3 spans 12 amino acids. Trimming removed 5 bases at V and 8 bases at J, with 11 bases between. Germline V gene lookup returns CDR1 MDHEN and CDR2 SYDVKM. The donors belonged to the approximately 120-subject validation cohort, separate from the approximately 700-subject first cohort. The sequenced material came from PBMCs. This chain joins TRBV28 and TRBJ2-3; unclear D gene. The TCR sequence derives from a woman between 18 and 29 years old in good health and CMV-seronegative. The CDR3 DNA follows: TGTGCCAGCAGTCCCCGCCCGGGTACGCAGTATTTT. It is translated as CASSPRPGTQYF.